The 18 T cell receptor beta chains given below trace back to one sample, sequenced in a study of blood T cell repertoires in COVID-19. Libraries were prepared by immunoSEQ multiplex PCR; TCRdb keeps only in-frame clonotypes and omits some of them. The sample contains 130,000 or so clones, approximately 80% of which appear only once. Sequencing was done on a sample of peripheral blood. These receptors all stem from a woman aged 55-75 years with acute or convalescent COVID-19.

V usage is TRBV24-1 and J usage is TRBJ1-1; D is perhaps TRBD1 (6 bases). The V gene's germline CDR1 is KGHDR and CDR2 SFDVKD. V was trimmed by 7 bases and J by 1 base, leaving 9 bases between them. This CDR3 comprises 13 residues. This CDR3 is CATREQGNTEAFF. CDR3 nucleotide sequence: TGTGCCACCAGAGAACAGGGGAACACTGAAGCTTTCTTT.

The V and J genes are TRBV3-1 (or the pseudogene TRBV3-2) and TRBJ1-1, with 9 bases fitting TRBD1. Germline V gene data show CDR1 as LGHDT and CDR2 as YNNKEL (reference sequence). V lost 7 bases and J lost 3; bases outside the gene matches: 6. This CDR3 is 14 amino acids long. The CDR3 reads CASTTGTGYTEAFF. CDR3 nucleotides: TGTGCCAGCACTACCGGGACAGGGTACACTGAAGCTTTCTTT.

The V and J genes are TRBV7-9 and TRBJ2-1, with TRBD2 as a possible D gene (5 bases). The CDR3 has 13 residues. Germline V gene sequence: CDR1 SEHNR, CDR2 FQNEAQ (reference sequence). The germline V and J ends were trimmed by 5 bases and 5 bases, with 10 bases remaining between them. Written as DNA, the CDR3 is TGTGCCAGCAGCCCACTAGACGACAATGAGCAGTTCTTC. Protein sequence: CASSPLDDNEQFF.

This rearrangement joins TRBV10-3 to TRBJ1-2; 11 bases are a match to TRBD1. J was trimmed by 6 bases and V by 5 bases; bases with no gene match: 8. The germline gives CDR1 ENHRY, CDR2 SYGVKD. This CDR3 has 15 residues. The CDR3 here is CAISRGTGGIDGYTF. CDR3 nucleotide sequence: TGTGCCATCAGTCGAGGGACAGGGGGGATAGATGGCTACACCTTC.

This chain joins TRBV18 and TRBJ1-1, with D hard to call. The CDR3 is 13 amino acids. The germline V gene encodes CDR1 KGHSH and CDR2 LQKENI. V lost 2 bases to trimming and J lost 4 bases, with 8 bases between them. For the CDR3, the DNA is TGTGCCAGCTCACCAAACGCGGGCACTGAAGCTTTCTTT. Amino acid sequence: CASSPNAGTEAFF.

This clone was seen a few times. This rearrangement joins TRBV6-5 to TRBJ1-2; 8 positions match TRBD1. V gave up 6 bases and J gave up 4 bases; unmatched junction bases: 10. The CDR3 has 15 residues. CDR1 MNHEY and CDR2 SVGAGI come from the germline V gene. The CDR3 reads CASSDGQGNSYGYTF. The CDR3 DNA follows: TGTGCCAGCAGCGACGGACAGGGAAACTCCTATGGCTACACCTTC.

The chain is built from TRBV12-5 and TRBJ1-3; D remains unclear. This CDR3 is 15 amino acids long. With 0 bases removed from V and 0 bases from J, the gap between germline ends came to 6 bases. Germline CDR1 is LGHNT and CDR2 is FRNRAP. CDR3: CASGLVLGSGNTIYF. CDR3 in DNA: TGTGCTAGTGGTTTGGTACTAGGCTCTGGAAACACCATATATTTT.

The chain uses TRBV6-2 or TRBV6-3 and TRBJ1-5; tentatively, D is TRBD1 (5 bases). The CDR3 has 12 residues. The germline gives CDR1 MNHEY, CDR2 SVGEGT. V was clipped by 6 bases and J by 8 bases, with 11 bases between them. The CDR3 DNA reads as TGTGCCAGCAGCTCCACAGGCGAGCCCCAGCATTTT. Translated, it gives CASSSTGEPQHF.

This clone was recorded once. In nucleotides, the CDR3 is TGCGCCAGCAGCTCGATACTAGCGGGGGGGCCAAATCCCACGCACGCGCAGTATTTT. Translating it yields CASSSILAGGPNPTHAQYF. This chain joins TRBV5-1 and TRBJ2-3; 13 bases match TRBD2. In germline, CDR1 is SGHRS, CDR2 YFSETQ. J lost 10 bases, V lost 3 bases, and 20 bases had no gene match. The CDR3 is 19 residues long.

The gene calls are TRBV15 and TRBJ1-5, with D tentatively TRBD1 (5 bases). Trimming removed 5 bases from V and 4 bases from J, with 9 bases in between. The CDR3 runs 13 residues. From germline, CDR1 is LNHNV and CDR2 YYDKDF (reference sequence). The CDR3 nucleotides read TGTGCCACCAGCCCCCAGGGAAATCAGCCCCAGCATTTT. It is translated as CATSPQGNQPQHF.

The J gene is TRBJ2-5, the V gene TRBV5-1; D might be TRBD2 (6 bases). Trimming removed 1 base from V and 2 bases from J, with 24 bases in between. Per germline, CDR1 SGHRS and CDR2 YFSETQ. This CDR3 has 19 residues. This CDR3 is CASSLSPWGAGNSQETQYF. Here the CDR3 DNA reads TGCGCCAGCAGCTTGTCCCCTTGGGGCGCGGGAAATTCTCAAGAGACCCAGTACTTC.

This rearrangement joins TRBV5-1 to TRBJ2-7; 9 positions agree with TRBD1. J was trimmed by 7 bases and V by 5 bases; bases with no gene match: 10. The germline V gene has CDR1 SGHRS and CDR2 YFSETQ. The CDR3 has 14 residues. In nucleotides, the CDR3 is TGCGCCAGCAGTTACCCCGGGACAGGGAGGGAGCAGTACTTC. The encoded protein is CASSYPGTGREQYF.

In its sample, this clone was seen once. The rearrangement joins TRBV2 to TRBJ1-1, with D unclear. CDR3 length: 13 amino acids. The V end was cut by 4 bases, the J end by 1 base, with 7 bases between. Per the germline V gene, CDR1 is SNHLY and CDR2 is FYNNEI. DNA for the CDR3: TGTGCCAGCAGTGGTCCAGGGAACACTGAAGCTTTCTTT. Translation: CASSGPGNTEAFF.

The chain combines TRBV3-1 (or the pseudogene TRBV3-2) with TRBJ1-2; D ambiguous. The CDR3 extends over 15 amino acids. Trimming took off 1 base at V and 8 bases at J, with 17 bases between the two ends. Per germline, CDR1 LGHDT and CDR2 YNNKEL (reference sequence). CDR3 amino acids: CASSQGGLQTKGYTF. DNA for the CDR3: TGTGCCAGCAGCCAAGGAGGGCTCCAAACTAAGGGCTACACCTTC.

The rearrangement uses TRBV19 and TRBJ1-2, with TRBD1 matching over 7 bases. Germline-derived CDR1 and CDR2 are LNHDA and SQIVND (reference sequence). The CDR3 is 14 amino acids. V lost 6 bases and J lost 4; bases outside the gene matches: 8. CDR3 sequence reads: CASRNGQDLYGYTF. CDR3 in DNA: TGTGCCAGTAGGAACGGACAGGACCTCTATGGCTACACCTTC.

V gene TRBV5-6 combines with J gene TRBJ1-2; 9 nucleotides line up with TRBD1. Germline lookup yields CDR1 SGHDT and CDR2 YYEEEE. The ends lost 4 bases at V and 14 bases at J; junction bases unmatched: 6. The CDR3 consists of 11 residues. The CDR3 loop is CASSPGQGMTF. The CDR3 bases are TGTGCCAGCAGCCCGGGACAGGGAATGACCTTC.

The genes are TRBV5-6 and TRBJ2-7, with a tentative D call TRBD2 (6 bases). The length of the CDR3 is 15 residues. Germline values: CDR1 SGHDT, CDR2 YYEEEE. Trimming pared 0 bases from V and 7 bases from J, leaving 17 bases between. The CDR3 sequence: CASSLAPEGGIEQYV. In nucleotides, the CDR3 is TGTGCCAGCAGCTTGGCCCCAGAAGGAGGGATAGAGCAGTACGTC.

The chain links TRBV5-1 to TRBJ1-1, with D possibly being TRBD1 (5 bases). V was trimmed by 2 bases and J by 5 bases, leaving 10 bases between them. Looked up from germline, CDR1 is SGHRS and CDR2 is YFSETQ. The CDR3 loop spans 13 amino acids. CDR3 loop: CASSFSEGTEAFF. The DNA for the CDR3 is TGCGCCAGCAGCTTTTCGGAGGGGACTGAAGCTTTCTTT.